Listed here are 18 T cell receptor beta chains from one sample, sequenced in a study of regulatory T cells in long-lasting Graves disease. Indicated time point: persistent/refractory GD, antithyroid drugs over 5 years with positive TRAb. Scientists built the TCR library using RNA that was extracted from PBMCs. Building of the TCR beta libraries involved iRepertoire HTBI primers and Arm-PCR of CDR3 regions. TCRdb re-derived calls from the multiplex PCR reads in MiXCR, one entry per CDR3 protein. The sample has more than 650,000 distinct CDR3 sequences, around 30% seen once. The input for sequencing was peripheral blood mononuclear cells (PBMCs), taken when the disease was refractory, from a patient treated with antithyroid drugs. The origin of the receptors is a female donor with Graves disease.

The chain uses TRBV20-1 and TRBJ1-1; D possibly corresponds to TRBD1 (5 bases). CDR3 length: 15 amino acids. Germline V gene data show CDR1 as DFQATT and CDR2 as SNEGSKA (reference sequence). Trimming shortened V by 0 bases and J by 4 bases, and 15 bases separated the two germline ends. The CDR3 bases are TGCAGTGCTAGAGATAGGCGACAGCAGGTCACTGAAGCTTTCTTT. Translated, it gives CSARDRRQQVTEAFF.

This clonotype was found a few times. The chain is built from TRBV6-1 and TRBJ1-2; 11 positions match TRBD1. The CDR3 totals 14 residues. Germline-derived CDR1 and CDR2 are MNHNS and SASEGT. The V and J ends lost 7 bases and 8 bases, in that order; junction bases with no gene match: 9. In nucleotides, the CDR3 is TGTGCCAGCAACCGGGACAGGGGGTTTGTCGGCTACACCTTC. It encodes CASNRDRGFVGYTF.

A few counts support this clonotype. The rearrangement uses TRBV25-1 and TRBJ2-7, with D unresolved. With 7 bases removed from V and 6 bases from J, the gap between germline ends came to 16 bases. This CDR3 contains 13 residues. Per germline, CDR1 MGHDK and CDR2 SYGVNS. The CDR3 loop reads CASKRPFSSEQYF. In DNA, the CDR3 is TGTGCCAGCAAGCGACCCTTCTCAAGCGAGCAGTACTTC.

This clonotype was picked up a small number of times. This sequence joins TRBV28 and TRBJ1-3; D may be TRBD1 (5 bases). The CDR3 sequence is 13 residues long. Germline assignment: CDR1 MDHEN and CDR2 SYDVKM. Trimming removed 5 bases from V and 7 bases from J, with 12 bases in between. The CDR3 sequence: CASSGGDFNTIYF. In nucleotides, the CDR3 is TGTGCCAGCAGTGGGGGAGATTTCAACACCATATATTTT.

This clonotype has a handful of counts. The chain carries TRBV28 and TRBJ2-3, with 8 bases that match TRBD2. The CDR3 sequence is 20 residues long. From germline, CDR1 is MDHEN and CDR2 SYDVKM. V trimming: 5 bases; J trimming: 5 bases; junction bases outside the gene matches: 24. The CDR3 DNA sequence: TGTGCCAGCAGTCCTACCCTAGTAGCGGGACCCAGGGGACATCGAGATACGCAGTATTTT. As protein: CASSPTLVAGPRGHRDTQYF.

The chain uses TRBV27 and TRBJ1-5; possible D gene TRBD1, 6 bases. Germline CDR1 is MNHEY and CDR2 is SMNVEV (reference sequence). V was shortened by 7 bases and J by 6 bases, with 22 bases between the two germline ends. The CDR3 runs to 16 residues. The CDR3 loop is CASNPRYRELGQPQHF. The CDR3 DNA is TGTGCCAGCAACCCGAGGTACAGGGAGCTCGGTCAGCCCCAGCATTTT.

This clonotype came up many times. This sequence joins TRBV7-2 and TRBJ2-7; weak D call: TRBD2 (5 bases). The CDR3 covers 13 residues. Trimming took 4 bases from V and 4 from J, leaving 11 bases between them. Germline lookup yields CDR1 SGHTA and CDR2 FQGNSA. CDR3 residues: CASSYLTSYEQYF. The DNA of the CDR3 is TGTGCCAGCAGCTACCTCACTAGTTACGAGCAGTACTTC.

The chain joins TRBV29-1 to TRBJ2-2, with a tentative D call TRBD1 (5 bases). Trimming stripped 3 bases from V and 5 bases from J, with 13 bases between. This CDR3 is built from 14 residues. The V gene's germline CDR1 is SQVTM and CDR2 ANQGSEA. CDR3 residues: CSVDSQGRTGELFF. In DNA, the CDR3 is TGCAGCGTTGACTCTCAGGGTCGGACCGGGGAGCTGTTTTTT.

This clonotype came up a few times. This chain connects TRBV6-1 to TRBJ1-1; perhaps TRBD1 as D (5 bases). V lost 7 bases and J 3 bases, leaving 12 bases between the germline ends. The CDR3 covers 13 residues. CDR1 MNHNS and CDR2 SASEGT come from the germline V gene. This CDR3 is CASIPGRDTEAFF. DNA of the CDR3: TGTGCCAGCATCCCGGGCAGGGACACTGAAGCTTTCTTT.

A note on this clonotype: Being one base from a much bigger clone, this may be a read error. The chain combines TRBV2 with TRBJ1-4, with a tentative D call TRBD1 (5 bases). Per the germline V gene, CDR1 is SNHLY and CDR2 is FYNNEI. The V and J ends lost 7 bases and 8 bases respectively, with 11 bases between them. This CDR3 is built from 12 residues. The CDR3 bases are TGTGCCAGCAAAGGACAAGCAGAAAAACTGTTTTTT. Translating it yields CASKGQAEKLFF.

CDR3 in DNA: TGTGCCAGCAGCATTATTCCCGGGGCTGAAGCTTTCTTT. Its protein product is CASSIIPGAEAFF. V usage is TRBV7-8 and J usage is TRBJ1-1; D is undetermined. Germline V CDR1 and CDR2: SGHVS, FQNEAQ. This CDR3 contains 13 residues. V was shortened by 5 bases and J by 6 bases, with 13 bases between the two germline ends.

This clonotype was seen many times. This chain uses TRBV28 with TRBJ1-4, with 8 bases that match TRBD1. The CDR3 consists of 14 residues. V shed 4 bases, J shed 7 bases, and the junction held 5 bases outside the gene matches. Germline V lookup: CDR1 MDHEN, CDR2 SYDVKM. The CDR3 nucleotides read TGTGCCAGCAGTTCTGACAGGGGTGGTGAAAAACTGTTTTTT. Translating it yields CASSSDRGGEKLFF. The complete variable domain, with remaining parts taken from reference TRBV28 and TRBJ1-4, reads DVKVTQSSRYLVKRTGEKVFLECVQDMDHENMFWYRQDPGLGLRLIYFSYDVKMKEKGDIPEGYSVSREKKERFSLILESASTNQTSMYLCASSSDRGGEKLFFGSGTQLSVL.

The rearrangement joins TRBV29-1 to TRBJ1-1; 7 bases match TRBD1. After removal of 1 base from V and 0 bases from J, the junction contained 2 bases not matched to a gene. CDR1 SQVTM and CDR2 ANQGSEA come from the germline V gene. This CDR3 contains 14 residues. The CDR3 DNA reads as TGCAGCGTTGAAGCAGGGGGGATGAACACTGAAGCTTTCTTT. Its protein product is CSVEAGGMNTEAFF.

This clonotype was detected ten times or more. Its ends do not fully match the called genes, so a read error is possible. This chain connects TRBV5-1 to TRBJ1-2; 7 nucleotides agree with TRBD1. The CDR3 loop spans 14 amino acids. Germline CDR1 and CDR2: SGHRS and YFSETQ. The CDR3 is CASSSTGAGYGYTF. CDR3 nucleotide sequence: TGTGCCAGCAGCTCTACAGGGGCCGGCTATGGCTACACCTTC.

The chain uses TRBV2 and TRBJ1-1, with D possibly TRBD1 on 6 matching bases. V lost 4 bases, J lost 7 bases, and 16 bases lay in between. The CDR3 extends over 14 amino acids. CDR1 is SNHLY and CDR2 is FYNNEI in the germline V gene. The CDR3 DNA sequence: TGTGCCAGCAGTGCCGACGGCCGCAGGGGTGAAGCTTTCTTT. Amino acids: CASSADGRRGEAFF.

The DNA for the CDR3 is TGTGCCAGCAGTTTATACACAGATGGCTACACCTTC. Its protein is CASSLYTDGYTF. The rearrangement uses TRBV28 and TRBJ1-2; unclear D gene. CDR1 MDHEN and CDR2 SYDVKM come from the germline V gene. This CDR3 contains 12 residues. With 1 base removed from V and 6 bases from J, the gap between germline ends came to 6 bases.

This clonotype has at least ten counts. The genes are TRBV20-1 and TRBJ1-5; 8 bases map to TRBD1. After removal of 3 bases from V and 2 bases from J, the junction contained 3 bases not matched to a gene. The CDR3 is 14 residues long. The germline CDR1 and CDR2 sequences are DFQATT and SNEGSKA (reference sequence). The CDR3 is CSARVQGGNQPQHF. The CDR3 DNA follows: TGCAGTGCTAGGGTACAGGGGGGCAATCAGCCCCAGCATTTT.

About this clonotype: A much larger clonotype is one base distant, so this may be a read error. The chain recombines TRBV28 with TRBJ1-5, with 7 bases that match TRBD1. Per the germline V gene, CDR1 is MDHEN and CDR2 is SYDVKM. The CDR3 length is 15 residues. In DNA form, the CDR3 reads TGTGCCAGCAATTTAAACAGGGGAGGCAATCAGCCCCAGCATTTT. It specifies CASNLNRGGNQPQHF.